The 2 T cell receptor beta chains below were found in one sample sequenced in a study of cytomegalovirus exposure and HLA in healthy donors. Primers: 60 Vbeta forward and 13 Jbeta reverse. Produced via immunoSEQ multiplex PCR; TCRdb's table is partial and in-frame only. The table lists 95,000 to 100,000 clones, roughly 80% of them singletons. What was sequenced was PBMCs. Receptors originate from a man aged 35 to 55 in good health and CMV-seronegative.

V gene TRBV19 combines with J gene TRBJ2-1; 10 bases fit TRBD1. The junction had 13 bases not matched to a gene; V was cut back by 6 bases and J by 8 bases. CDR1 and CDR2 (germline): LNHDA, SQIVND (reference sequence). CDR3 size: 16 residues. The CDR3: CASSKDRGRAIDEQFF. DNA for the CDR3: TGTGCCAGTAGCAAAGACAGGGGGCGAGCGATTGATGAGCAGTTCTTC.

V and J are TRBV9 and TRBJ1-4; possibly TRBD1 for D (5 bases). Germline CDR1 reads SGDLS; CDR2 reads YYNGEE. The CDR3 contains 14 residues. V lost 7 bases and J lost 4, with 14 bases in between. The CDR3 is CASGGGEGNEKLFF. As DNA, the CDR3 is TGTGCCAGCGGGGGAGGAGAGGGTAATGAAAAACTGTTTTTT.